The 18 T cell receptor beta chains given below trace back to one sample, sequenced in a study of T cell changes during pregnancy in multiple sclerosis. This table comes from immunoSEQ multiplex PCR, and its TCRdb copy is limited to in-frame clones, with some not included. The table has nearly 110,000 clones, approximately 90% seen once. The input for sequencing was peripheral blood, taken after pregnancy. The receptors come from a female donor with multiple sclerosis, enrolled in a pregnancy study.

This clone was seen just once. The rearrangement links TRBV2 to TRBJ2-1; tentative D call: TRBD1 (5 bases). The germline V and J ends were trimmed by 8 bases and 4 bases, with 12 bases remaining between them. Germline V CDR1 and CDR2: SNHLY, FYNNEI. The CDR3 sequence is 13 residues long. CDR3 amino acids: CASYSRDYNEQFF. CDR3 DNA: TGTGCCAGCTATTCCAGGGATTACAATGAGCAGTTCTTC.

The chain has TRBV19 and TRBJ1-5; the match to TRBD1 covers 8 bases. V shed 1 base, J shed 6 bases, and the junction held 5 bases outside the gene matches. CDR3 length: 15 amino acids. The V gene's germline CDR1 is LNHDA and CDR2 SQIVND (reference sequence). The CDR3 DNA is TGTGCCAGTAGTATAGGGACAGGGTCAGGTCAGCCCCAGCATTTT. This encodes CASSIGTGSGQPQHF.

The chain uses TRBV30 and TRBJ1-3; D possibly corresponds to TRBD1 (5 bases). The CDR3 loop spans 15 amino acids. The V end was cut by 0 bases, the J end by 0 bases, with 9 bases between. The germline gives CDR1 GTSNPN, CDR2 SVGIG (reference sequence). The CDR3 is CAWSVQAFSGNTIYF. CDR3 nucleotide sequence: TGTGCCTGGAGTGTACAGGCTTTCTCTGGAAACACCATATATTTT.

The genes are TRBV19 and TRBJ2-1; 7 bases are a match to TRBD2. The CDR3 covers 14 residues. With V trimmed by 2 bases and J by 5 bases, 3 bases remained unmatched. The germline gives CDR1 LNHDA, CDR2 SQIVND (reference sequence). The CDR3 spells CASSIQRGNNEQFF. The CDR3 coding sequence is TGTGCCAGTAGTATACAGCGGGGAAACAATGAGCAGTTCTTC.

As DNA, the CDR3 is TGTGCCAGCAGTGAACACAGCTACGAGCAGTACTTC. Protein sequence: CASSEHSYEQYF. V is TRBV25-1 and J is TRBJ2-7; D call uncertain. V gave up 2 bases and J gave up 3 bases, with 5 bases separating them. The germline V gene encodes CDR1 MGHDK and CDR2 SYGVNS. The CDR3 contains 12 residues.

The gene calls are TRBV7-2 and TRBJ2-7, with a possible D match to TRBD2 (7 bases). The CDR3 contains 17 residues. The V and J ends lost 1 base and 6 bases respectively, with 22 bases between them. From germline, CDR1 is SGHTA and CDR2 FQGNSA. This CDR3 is CASSLVAGSRGVLEQYF. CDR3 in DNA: TGTGCCAGCAGCTTAGTAGCGGGCTCCAGGGGTGTCCTCGAGCAGTACTTC. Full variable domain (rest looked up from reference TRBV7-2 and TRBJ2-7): GAGVSQSPSNKVTEKGKDVELRCDPISGHTALYWYRQSLGQGLEFLIYFQGNSAPDKSGLPSDRFSAERTGGSVSTLTIQRTQQEDSAVYLCASSLVAGSRGVLEQYFGPGTRLTVT.

CDR3 amino acids: CAISPGKLDYGYTF. CDR3 nucleotide sequence: TGTGCCATCAGCCCCGGGAAACTAGACTATGGCTACACCTTC. This rearrangement joins TRBV10-3 to TRBJ1-2; no reliable D call. The CDR3 covers 14 residues. Trimming stripped 6 bases from V and 3 bases from J, with 14 bases between. The germline V gene encodes CDR1 ENHRY and CDR2 SYGVKD.

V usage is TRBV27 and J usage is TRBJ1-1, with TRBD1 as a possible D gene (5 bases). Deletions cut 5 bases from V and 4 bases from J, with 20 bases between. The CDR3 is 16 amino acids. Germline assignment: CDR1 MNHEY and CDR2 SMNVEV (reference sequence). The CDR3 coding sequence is TGTGCCAGCAGTACCTCCCAGGGCCTAGGTTTCACTGAAGCTTTCTTT. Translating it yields CASSTSQGLGFTEAFF.

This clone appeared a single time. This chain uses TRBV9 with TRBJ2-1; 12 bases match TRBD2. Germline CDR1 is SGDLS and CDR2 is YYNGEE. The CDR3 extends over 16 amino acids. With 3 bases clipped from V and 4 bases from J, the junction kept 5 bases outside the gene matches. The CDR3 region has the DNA TGTGCCAGCAGCGCAACCGGGACTAGCGGGTACAATGAGCAGTTCTTC. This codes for CASSATGTSGYNEQFF.

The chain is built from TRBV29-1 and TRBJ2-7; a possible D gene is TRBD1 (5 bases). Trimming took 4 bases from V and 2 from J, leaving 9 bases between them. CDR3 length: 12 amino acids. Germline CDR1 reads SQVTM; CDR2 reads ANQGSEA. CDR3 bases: TGCAGCGTTGGACAGACTCCCTACGAGCAGTACTTC. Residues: CSVGQTPYEQYF.

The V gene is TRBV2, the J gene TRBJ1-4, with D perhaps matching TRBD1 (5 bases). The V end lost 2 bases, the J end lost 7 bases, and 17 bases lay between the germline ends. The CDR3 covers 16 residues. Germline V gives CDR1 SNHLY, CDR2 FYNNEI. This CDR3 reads CASSELWGGGFEKLFF. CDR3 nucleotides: TGTGCCAGCAGTGAACTGTGGGGGGGAGGGTTTGAAAAACTGTTTTTT. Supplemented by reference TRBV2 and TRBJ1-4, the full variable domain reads EPEVTQTPSHQVTQMGQEVILRCVPISNHLYFYWYRQILGQKVEFLVSFYNNEISEKSEIFDDQFSVERPDGSNFTLKIRSTKLEDSAMYFCASSELWGGGFEKLFFGSGTQLSVL.

Written as DNA, the CDR3 is TGTGCCAGCAGCTATACCGGGTCTTCCTACGAGCAGTACTTC. Its translation is CASSYTGSSYEQYF. The V call is TRBV5-6, the J call TRBJ2-7; D is unclear. In germline, CDR1 is SGHDT, CDR2 YYEEEE. With 3 bases removed from V and 1 base from J, the gap between germline ends came to 11 bases. The CDR3 is made up of 14 amino acids.

CDR3 residues: CASSPLNTPTSGETQYF. In DNA form, the CDR3 reads TGTGCCAGCAGCCCACTTAACACTCCGACTAGTGGAGAGACCCAGTACTTC. V and J are TRBV5-6 and TRBJ2-5; the D gene is possibly TRBD2 (6 bases). Germline values: CDR1 SGHDT, CDR2 YYEEEE. V was cut by 4 bases and J by 4 bases, with 23 bases left in between. CDR3 length: 17 amino acids.

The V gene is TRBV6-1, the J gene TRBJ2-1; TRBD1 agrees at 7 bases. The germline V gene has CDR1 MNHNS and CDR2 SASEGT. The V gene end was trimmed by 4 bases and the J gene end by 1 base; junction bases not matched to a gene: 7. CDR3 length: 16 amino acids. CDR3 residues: CASSVTGPPSYNEQFF. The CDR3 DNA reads TGTGCCAGCAGTGTGACAGGGCCCCCGTCCTACAATGAGCAGTTCTTC.

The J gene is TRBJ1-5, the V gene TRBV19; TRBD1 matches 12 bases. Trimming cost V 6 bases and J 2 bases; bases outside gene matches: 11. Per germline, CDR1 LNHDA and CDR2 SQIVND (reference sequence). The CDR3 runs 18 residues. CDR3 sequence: CASRVSRDRGLGNQPQHF. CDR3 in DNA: TGTGCCAGTAGGGTTTCCCGGGACAGGGGGCTGGGCAATCAGCCCCAGCATTTT.

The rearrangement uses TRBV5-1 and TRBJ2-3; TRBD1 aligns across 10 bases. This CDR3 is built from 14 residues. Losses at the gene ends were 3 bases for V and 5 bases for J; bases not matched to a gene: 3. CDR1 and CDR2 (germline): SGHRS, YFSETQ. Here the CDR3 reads CASSSGQGVDTQYF. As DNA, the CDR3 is TGCGCCAGCAGCTCAGGACAGGGGGTAGATACGCAGTATTTT.

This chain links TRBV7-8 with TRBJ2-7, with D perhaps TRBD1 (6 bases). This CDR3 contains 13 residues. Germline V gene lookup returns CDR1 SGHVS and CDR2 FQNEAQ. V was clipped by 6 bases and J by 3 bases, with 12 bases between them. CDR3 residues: CASSYRAGYEQYF. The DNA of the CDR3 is TGTGCCAGCAGTTACAGGGCGGGCTACGAGCAGTACTTC. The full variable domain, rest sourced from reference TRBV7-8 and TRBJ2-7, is GAGVSQSPRYKVAKRGQDVALRCDPISGHVSLFWYQQALGQGPEFLTYFQNEAQLDKSGLPSDRFFAERPEGSVSTLKIQRTQQEDSAVYLCASSYRAGYEQYFGPGTRLTVT.

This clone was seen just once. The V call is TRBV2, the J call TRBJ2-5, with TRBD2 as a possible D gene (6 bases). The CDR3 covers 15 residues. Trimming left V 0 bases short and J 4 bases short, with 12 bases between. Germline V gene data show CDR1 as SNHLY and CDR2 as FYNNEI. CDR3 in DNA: TGTGCCAGCAGTGAAGCGCGGGGCTCACCAGAGACCCAGTACTTC. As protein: CASSEARGSPETQYF.